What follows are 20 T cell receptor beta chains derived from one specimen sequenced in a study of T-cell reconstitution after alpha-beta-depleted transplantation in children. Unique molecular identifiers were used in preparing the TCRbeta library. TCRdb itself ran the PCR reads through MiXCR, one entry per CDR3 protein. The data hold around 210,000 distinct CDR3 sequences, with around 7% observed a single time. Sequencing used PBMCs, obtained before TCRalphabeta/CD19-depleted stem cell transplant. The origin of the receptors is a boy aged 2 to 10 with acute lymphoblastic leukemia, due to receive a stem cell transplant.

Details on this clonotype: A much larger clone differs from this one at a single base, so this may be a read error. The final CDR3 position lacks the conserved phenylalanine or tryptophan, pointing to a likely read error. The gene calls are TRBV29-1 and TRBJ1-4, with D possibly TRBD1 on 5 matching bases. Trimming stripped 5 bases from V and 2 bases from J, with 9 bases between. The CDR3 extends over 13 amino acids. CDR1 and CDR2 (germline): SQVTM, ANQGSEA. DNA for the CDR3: TGCAGCGTTTCAGCAGGGACTAATGAAAAACTGTTTTGT. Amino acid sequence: CSVSAGTNEKLFC.

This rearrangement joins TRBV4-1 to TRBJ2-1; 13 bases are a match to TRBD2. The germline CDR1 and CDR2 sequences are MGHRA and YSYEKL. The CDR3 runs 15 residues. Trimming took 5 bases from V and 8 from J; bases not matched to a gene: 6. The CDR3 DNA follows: TGCGCCAGCAGCAGAACTAGCGGGGGGGGCGATGAGCAGTTCTTC. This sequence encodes CASSRTSGGGDEQFF.

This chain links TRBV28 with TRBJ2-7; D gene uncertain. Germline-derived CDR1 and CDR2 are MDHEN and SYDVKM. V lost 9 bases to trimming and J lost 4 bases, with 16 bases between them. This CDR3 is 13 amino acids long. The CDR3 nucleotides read TGTGCCAGGGGCCCCGGCCCGCAGTACGAGCAGTACTTC. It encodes CARGPGPQYEQYF.

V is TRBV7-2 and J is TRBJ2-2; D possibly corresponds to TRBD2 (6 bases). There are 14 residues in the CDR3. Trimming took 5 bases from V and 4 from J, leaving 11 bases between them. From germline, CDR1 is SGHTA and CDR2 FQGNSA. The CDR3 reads CASSPQRATGELFF. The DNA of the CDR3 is TGTGCCAGCAGCCCCCAGCGGGCCACCGGGGAGCTGTTTTTT.

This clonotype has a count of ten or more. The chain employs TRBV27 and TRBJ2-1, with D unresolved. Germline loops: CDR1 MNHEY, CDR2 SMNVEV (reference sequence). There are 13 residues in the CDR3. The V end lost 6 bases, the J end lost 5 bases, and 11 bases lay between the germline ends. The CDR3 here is CASRKTGHNEQFF. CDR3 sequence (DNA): TGTGCCAGCAGGAAGACCGGGCACAATGAGCAGTTCTTC.

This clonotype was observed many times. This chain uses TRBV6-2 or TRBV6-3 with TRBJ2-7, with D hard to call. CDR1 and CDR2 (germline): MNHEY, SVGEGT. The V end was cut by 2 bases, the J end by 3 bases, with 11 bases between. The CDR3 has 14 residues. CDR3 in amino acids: CASSYDAVVYEQYF. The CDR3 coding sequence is TGTGCCAGCAGTTACGACGCGGTAGTCTACGAGCAGTACTTC.

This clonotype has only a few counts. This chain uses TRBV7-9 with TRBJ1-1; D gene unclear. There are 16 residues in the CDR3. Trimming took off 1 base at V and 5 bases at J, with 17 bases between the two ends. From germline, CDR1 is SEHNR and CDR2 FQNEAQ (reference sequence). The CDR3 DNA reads TGTGCCAGCAGCTTAGTAGGGAGCCAGAAAGGGACTGAAGCTTTCTTT. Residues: CASSLVGSQKGTEAFF.

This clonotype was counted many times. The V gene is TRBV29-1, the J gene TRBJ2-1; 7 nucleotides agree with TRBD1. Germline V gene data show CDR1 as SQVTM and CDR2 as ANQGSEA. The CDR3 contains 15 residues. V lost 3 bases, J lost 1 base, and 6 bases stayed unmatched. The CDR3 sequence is CSVEGNRGSYNEQFF. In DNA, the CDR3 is TGCAGCGTTGAGGGTAACAGGGGATCCTACAATGAGCAGTTCTTC.

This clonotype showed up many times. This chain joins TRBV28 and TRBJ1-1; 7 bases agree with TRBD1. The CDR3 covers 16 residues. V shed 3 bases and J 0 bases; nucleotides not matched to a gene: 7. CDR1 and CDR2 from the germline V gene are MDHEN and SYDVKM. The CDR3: CASSLDETGMNTEAFF. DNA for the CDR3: TGTGCCAGCAGTTTGGACGAGACAGGGATGAACACTGAAGCTTTCTTT.

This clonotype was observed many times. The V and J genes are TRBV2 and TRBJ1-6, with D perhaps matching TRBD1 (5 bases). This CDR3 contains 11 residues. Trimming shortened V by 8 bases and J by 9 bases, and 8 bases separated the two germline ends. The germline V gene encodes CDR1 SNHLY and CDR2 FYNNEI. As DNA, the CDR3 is TGTGCCAGCGCGGGGGGTTCACCCCTCCACTTT. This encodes CASAGGSPLHF.

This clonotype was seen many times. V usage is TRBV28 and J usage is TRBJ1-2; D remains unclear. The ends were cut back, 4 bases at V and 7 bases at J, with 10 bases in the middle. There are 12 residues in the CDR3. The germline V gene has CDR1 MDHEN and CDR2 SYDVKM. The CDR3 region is CASSSLLGGYTF. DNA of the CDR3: TGTGCCAGCAGTTCTCTTCTGGGTGGCTACACCTTC.

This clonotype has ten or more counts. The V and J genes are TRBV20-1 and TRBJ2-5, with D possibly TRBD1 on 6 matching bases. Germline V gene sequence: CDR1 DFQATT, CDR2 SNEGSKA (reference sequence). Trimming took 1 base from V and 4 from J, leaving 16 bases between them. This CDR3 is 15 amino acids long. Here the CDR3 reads CSARGDDRLGETQYF. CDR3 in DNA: TGCAGTGCTAGAGGAGACGACAGGTTGGGAGAGACCCAGTACTTC.

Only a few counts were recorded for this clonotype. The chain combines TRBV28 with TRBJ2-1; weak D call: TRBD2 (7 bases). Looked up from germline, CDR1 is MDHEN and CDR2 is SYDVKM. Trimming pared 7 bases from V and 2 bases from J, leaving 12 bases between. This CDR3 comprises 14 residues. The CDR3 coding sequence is TGTGCCAGCATCAGGCGGGGGCCCTACAATGAGCAGTTCTTC. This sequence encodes CASIRRGPYNEQFF.

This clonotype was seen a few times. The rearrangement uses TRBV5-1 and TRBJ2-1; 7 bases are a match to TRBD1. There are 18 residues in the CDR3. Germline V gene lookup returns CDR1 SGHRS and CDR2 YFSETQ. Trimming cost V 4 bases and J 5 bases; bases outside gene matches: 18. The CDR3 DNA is TGCGCCAGCAGCACGGGACAGCCGACCTTACGGATGGACAATGAGCAGTTCTTC. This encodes CASSTGQPTLRMDNEQFF.

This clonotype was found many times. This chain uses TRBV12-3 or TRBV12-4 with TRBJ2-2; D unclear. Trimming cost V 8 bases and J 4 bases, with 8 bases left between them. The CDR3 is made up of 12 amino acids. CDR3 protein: CASARATGELFF. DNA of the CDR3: TGTGCCAGCGCAAGGGCCACCGGGGAGCTGTTTTTT.

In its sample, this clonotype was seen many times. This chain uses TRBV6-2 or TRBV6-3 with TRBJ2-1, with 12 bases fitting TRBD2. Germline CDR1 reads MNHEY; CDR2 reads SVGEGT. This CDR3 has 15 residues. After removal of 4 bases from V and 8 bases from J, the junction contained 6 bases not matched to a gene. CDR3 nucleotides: TGTGCCAGCAGTTTCCGGACTAGCGGGGAAGATGAGCAGTTCTTC. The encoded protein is CASSFRTSGEDEQFF.

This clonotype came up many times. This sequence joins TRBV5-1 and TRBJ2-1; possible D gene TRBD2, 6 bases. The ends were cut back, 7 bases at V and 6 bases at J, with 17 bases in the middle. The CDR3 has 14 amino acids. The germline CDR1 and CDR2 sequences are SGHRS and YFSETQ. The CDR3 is CASSRAGSSNEQFF. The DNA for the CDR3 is TGCGCCAGCTCAAGGGCGGGGTCTAGCAATGAGCAGTTCTTC. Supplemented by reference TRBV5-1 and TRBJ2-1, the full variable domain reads KAGVTQTPRYLIKTRGQQVTLSCSPISGHRSVSWYQQTPGQGLQFLFEYFSETQRNKGNFPGRFSGRQFSNSRSEMNVSTLELGDSALYLCASSRAGSSNEQFFGPGTRLTVL.

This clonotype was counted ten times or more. For the CDR3, the DNA is TGTGCCAGCAGTTTCACTAGCGGGGGCTCCTACAATGAGCAGTTCTTC. Its protein is CASSFTSGGSYNEQFF. The chain combines TRBV5-5 with TRBJ2-1; TRBD2 matches 11 bases. Unmatched junction bases numbered 4, after V lost 5 bases and J lost 0 bases. The V gene's germline CDR1 is SGHKS and CDR2 YYEKEE (reference sequence). This CDR3 has 16 amino acids.

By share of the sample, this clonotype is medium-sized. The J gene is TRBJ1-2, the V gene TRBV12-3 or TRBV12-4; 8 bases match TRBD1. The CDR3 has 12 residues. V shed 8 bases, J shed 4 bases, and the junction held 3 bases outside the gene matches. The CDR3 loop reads CASSGTGYGYTF. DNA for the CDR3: TGTGCCAGCTCCGGGACAGGCTATGGCTACACCTTC.

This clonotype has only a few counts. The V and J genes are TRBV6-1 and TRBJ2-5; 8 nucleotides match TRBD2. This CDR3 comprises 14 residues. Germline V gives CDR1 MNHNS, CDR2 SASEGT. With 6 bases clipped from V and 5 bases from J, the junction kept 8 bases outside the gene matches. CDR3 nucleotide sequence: TGTGCCAGCAGGGGGACCAGCGGGAGCGAGACCCAGTACTTC. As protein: CASRGTSGSETQYF.